These 14 T cell receptor beta chains were sequenced from one sample in a study of technical replicates of blood from several donors. Method: immunoSEQ multiplex PCR; TCRdb's copy keeps in-frame clones and lacks some. Here the sample spans some 70,000 clones, roughly nine tenths being singletons. Sample: T cells isolated from PBMCs. Receptor source: a human donor in good health.

J is TRBJ2-3 and V is TRBV7-2, with D perhaps matching TRBD2 (5 bases). With 1 base removed from V and 2 bases from J, the gap between germline ends came to 13 bases. The CDR3 is made up of 16 amino acids. The germline V gene has CDR1 SGHTA and CDR2 FQGNSA. DNA for the CDR3: TGTGCCAGCAGCTTAGTCAGTCTAGCCTACACAGATACGCAGTATTTT. This sequence encodes CASSLVSLAYTDTQYF.

The gene calls are TRBV28 and TRBJ1-1; D unresolved. CDR3 size: 14 residues. The germline V gene encodes CDR1 MDHEN and CDR2 SYDVKM. Trimming stripped 4 bases from V and 4 bases from J, with 13 bases between. CDR3 sequence (DNA): TGTGCCAGCAGTTACAGTAGTTTGTTCACTGAAGCTTTCTTT. Protein sequence: CASSYSSLFTEAFF.

The CDR3 here is CASSTGTAYEQYF. For the CDR3, the DNA is TGTGCCAGCAGTACCGGGACAGCCTACGAGCAGTACTTC. This chain connects TRBV6-1 to TRBJ2-7, with 7 bases identical to TRBD1. The V gene's germline CDR1 is MNHNS and CDR2 SASEGT. With V trimmed by 5 bases and J by 2 bases, 3 bases remained unmatched. CDR3 length: 13 amino acids.

The chain's CDR3 is CACGRGGSTDTQYF. The CDR3 bases are TGTGCCTGCGGGAGAGGTGGAAGCACAGATACGCAGTATTTT. The chain employs TRBV30 and TRBJ2-3; D is possibly TRBD2 (6 bases). Trimming shortened V by 6 bases and J by 0 bases, and 13 bases separated the two germline ends. The germline V gene encodes CDR1 GTSNPN and CDR2 SVGIG (reference sequence). The CDR3 length is 14 residues.

Only one count was recorded for this clone. The rearrangement links TRBV28 to TRBJ1-5, with TRBD1 matching 7 bases. Looked up from germline, CDR1 is MDHEN and CDR2 is SYDVKM. CDR3 length: 17 residues. V shed 6 bases, J shed 2 bases, and the junction held 13 bases outside the gene matches. The CDR3 sequence is CASSSDRVGFGNQPQHF. The CDR3 DNA reads as TGTGCCAGCAGCTCAGACAGGGTCGGCTTCGGCAATCAGCCCCAGCATTTT.

This clone was counted between two and nine times. The chain combines TRBV2 with TRBJ1-2; D is unresolved. CDR3 size: 14 residues. CDR1 is SNHLY and CDR2 is FYNNEI in the germline V gene. Deletions cut 4 bases from V and 1 base from J, with 10 bases between. The CDR3 DNA reads as TGTGCCAGCAGTGTCAGACTGGGTAACTATGGCTACACCTTC. It specifies CASSVRLGNYGYTF.

This clone was detected only once. The chain has TRBV6-1 and TRBJ2-7; tentative D call: TRBD2 (6 bases). Trimming stripped 8 bases from V and 3 bases from J, with 8 bases between. The CDR3 consists of 11 residues. Germline-derived CDR1 and CDR2 are MNHNS and SASEGT. The CDR3 is CASSSVYEQYF. The DNA for the CDR3 is TGTGCCAGCTCTAGCGTCTACGAGCAGTACTTC.

The V and J genes are TRBV11-3 and TRBJ2-3, with D tentatively TRBD2 (6 bases). The CDR3 is 17 residues long. V lost 6 bases and J lost 6, with 25 bases in between. The germline CDR1 and CDR2 sequences are SGHNT and YENEEA. The chain's CDR3 is CASSTSWGMGDGDTQYF. The CDR3 nucleotides read TGTGCCAGCAGTACTAGCTGGGGAATGGGGGACGGTGATACGCAGTATTTT.

This chain connects TRBV30 to TRBJ1-5; the D gene is possibly TRBD1 (6 bases). Germline V gene lookup returns CDR1 GTSNPN and CDR2 SVGIG (reference sequence). Between the trimmed V and J ends, which lost 2 bases and 4 bases, there was a span of 12 bases. This CDR3 is built from 14 residues. The CDR3 sequence is CAWSNGQSNQPQHF. CDR3 coding DNA: TGTGCCTGGAGTAATGGACAGAGTAATCAGCCCCAGCATTTT.

The chain couples TRBV29-1 to TRBJ2-7; 10 nucleotides match TRBD2. CDR3 length: 16 residues. Germline V gives CDR1 SQVTM, CDR2 ANQGSEA. The junction had 11 bases not matched to a gene; V was cut back by 4 bases and J by 2 bases. The CDR3 protein is CSVAASGRFGAYEQYF. Here the CDR3 DNA reads TGCAGCGTTGCGGCTAGCGGGAGATTTGGGGCCTACGAGCAGTACTTC.

V usage is TRBV29-1 and J usage is TRBJ2-7, with D possibly TRBD2 on 5 matching bases. Trimming stripped 3 bases from V and 0 bases from J, with 18 bases between. CDR1 is SQVTM and CDR2 is ANQGSEA in the germline V gene. The CDR3 runs 16 residues. The CDR3 DNA reads TGCAGCGTTGATTTAAGAGCGGTGTACTACTCCTACGAGCAGTACTTC. This translates into CSVDLRAVYYSYEQYF.

The CDR3 protein is CASSSSGRPYEQYF. Written as DNA, the CDR3 is TGTGCCAGCAGCTCTAGCGGGCGGCCCTACGAGCAGTACTTC. This chain joins TRBV7-9 and TRBJ2-7, with 8 bases fitting TRBD2. The CDR3 is 14 amino acids. After removal of 4 bases from V and 2 bases from J, the junction contained 4 bases not matched to a gene. CDR1 and CDR2 from the germline V gene are SEHNR and FQNEAQ (reference sequence).

The J gene is TRBJ1-2, the V gene TRBV7-8, with TRBD1 matching 7 bases. Looked up from germline, CDR1 is SGHVS and CDR2 is FQNEAQ. The CDR3 has 14 residues. Trimming took 5 bases from V and 5 from J; bases not matched to a gene: 8. The CDR3 nucleotides read TGTGCCAGCAGCCTACTCCGGGACAGATATGGCTACACCTTC. Its translation: CASSLLRDRYGYTF.

V usage is TRBV30 and J usage is TRBJ1-2; 7 positions agree with TRBD1. This CDR3 contains 14 residues. Germline trimming cut 4 bases from V and 8 bases from J; bases unmatched to any gene: 13. Germline CDR1 is GTSNPN and CDR2 is SVGIG (reference sequence). This CDR3 is CAWTGTDAFEGYTF. CDR3 in DNA: TGTGCCTGGACCGGGACAGATGCCTTCGAAGGCTACACCTTC.